Listed here is a single TCR beta chain. Antigen: not known. The study reverse transcribed the entire isolated RNA, so it sequenced expressed TCRB transcripts. Clones were read by immunoSEQ multiplex PCR, and TCRdb kept only the in-frame ones, dropping some. This repertoire shows about 25,000 clones, around 65% found once; its top ten account for 0.9% to 1.4%. V lost 4 bases, J lost 3 bases, and 1 base stayed unmatched. The germline V gene has CDR1 SGHTA and CDR2 FQGNSA. CDR3 length equals 16 residues. This specimen belongs to a study of beta chain features in type 1 diabetes. Regarding the study as a whole: Moderately but significantly shorter TCRB CDR3s were found in Type 1 diabetes patients in all four CD4+ subsets.

This clonotype was sampled from a middle-aged woman with type 1 diabetes. The sample was stem cell memory CD4+ T cells from blood. This sequence joins TRBV7-2 and TRBJ2-1; TRBD2 matches 15 bases. DNA of the CDR3: TGTGCCAGCAGCTCGGGACTAGCGGGAGGCTACAATGAGCAGTTCTTC. The encoded protein is CASSSGLAGGYNEQFF.